This T cell receptor beta chain comes out of a study of technical replicates of blood from several donors. Assay used: immunoSEQ multiplex PCR; TCRdb lists only in-frame clones, some missing. In the table there are under 85,000 clones, around 97% of which are singletons. The CDR3 covers 14 residues. Germline V gene lookup returns CDR1 SGHNT and CDR2 YENEEA. The germline V and J ends were trimmed by 10 bases and 7 bases, with 23 bases remaining between them. This TCR was sampled from a human donor in good health. The rearrangement uses TRBV11-3 and TRBJ2-7, with a possible D match to TRBD2 (8 bases). Sequences were obtained from T cells isolated from PBMCs. DNA for the CDR3: TGTGCCACAACAGGGGCCCAACGGGGGGGGGAGCAGTACTTC. Its translation: CATTGAQRGGEQYF. Combining the CDR3 with reference TRBV11-3 and TRBJ2-7 gives the whole variable domain EAGVVQSPRYKIIEKKQPVAFWCNPISGHNTLYWYLQNLGQGPELLIRYENEEAVDDSQLPKDRFSAERLKGVDSTLKIQPAELGDSAVYLCATTGAQRGGEQYFGPGTRLTVT.